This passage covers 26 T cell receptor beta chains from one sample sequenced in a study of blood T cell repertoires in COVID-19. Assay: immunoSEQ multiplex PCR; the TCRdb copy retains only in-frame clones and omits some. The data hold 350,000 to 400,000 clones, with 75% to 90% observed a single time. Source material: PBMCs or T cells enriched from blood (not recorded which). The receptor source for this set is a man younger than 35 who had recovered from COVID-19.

The CDR3 is CASSRFDGENTEAFF. CDR3 in DNA: TGTGCCAGCAGCCGCTTCGACGGAGAGAACACTGAAGCTTTCTTT. The chain couples TRBV5-5 to TRBJ1-1; no firm D call. CDR1 SGHKS and CDR2 YYEKEE come from the germline V gene (reference sequence). This CDR3 region has 15 residues. The germline V and J ends were trimmed by 4 bases and 1 base, with 14 bases remaining between them.

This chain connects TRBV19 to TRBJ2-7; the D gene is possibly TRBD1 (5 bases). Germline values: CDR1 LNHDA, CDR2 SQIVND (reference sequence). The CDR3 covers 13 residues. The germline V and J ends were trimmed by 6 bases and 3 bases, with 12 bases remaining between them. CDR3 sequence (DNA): TGTGCCAGTAGCTCTCCTCAGGGCTACGAGCAGTACTTC. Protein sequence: CASSSPQGYEQYF.

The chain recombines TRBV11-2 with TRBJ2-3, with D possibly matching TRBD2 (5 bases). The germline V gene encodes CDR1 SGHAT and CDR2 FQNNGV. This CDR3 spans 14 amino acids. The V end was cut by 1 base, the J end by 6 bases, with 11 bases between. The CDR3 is CASSLGTPRDTQYF. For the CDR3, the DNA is TGTGCCAGCAGCTTAGGGACTCCCCGGGATACGCAGTATTTT.

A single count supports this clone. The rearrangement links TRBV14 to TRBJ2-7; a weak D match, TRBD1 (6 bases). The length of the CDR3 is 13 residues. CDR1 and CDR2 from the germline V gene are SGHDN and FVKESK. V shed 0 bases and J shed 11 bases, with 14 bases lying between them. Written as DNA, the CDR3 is TGTGCCAGCAGCCAAGATCGGACAGTTATCAAGTACTTC. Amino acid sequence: CASSQDRTVIKYF.

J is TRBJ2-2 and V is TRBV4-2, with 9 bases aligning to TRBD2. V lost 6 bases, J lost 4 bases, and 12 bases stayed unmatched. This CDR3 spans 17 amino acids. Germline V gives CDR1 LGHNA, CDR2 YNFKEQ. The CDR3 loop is CASRQRGGSGSTGELFF. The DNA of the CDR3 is TGTGCCAGCAGGCAAAGAGGCGGTAGCGGGAGCACCGGGGAGCTGTTTTTT.

The CDR3 here is CASSDGQGGPQHF. Written as DNA, the CDR3 is TGTGCCAGCAGCGATGGACAGGGAGGGCCCCAGCATTTT. The gene calls are TRBV7-8 and TRBJ1-5, with TRBD1 matching over 8 bases. Unmatched junction bases numbered 6, after V lost 5 bases and J lost 9 bases. Germline-derived CDR1 and CDR2 are SGHVS and FQNEAQ. The CDR3 covers 13 residues.

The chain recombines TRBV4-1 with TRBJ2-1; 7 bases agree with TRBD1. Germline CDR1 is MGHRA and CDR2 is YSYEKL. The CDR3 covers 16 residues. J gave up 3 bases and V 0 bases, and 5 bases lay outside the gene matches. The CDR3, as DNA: TGCGCCAGCAGCCAAGATGACAGGGCGGACTACAATGAGCAGTTCTTC. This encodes CASSQDDRADYNEQFF.

The CDR3 here is CASSWTTGKVGYGYTF. The CDR3 nucleotides read TGTGCCAGCAGTTGGACGACAGGGAAGGTTGGCTATGGCTACACCTTC. The chain links TRBV6-5 to TRBJ1-2, with 7 positions matching TRBD1. The CDR3 extends over 16 amino acids. Unmatched junction bases numbered 12, after V lost 4 bases and J lost 4 bases. CDR1 and CDR2 from the germline V gene are MNHEY and SVGAGI.

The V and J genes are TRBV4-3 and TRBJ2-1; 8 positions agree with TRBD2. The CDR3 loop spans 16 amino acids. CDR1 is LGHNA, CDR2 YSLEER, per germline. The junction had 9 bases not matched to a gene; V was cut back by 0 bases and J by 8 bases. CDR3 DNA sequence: TGCGCCAGCAGCCAAGACCCGGGAGGGCCTTCCGATGAGCAGTTCTTC. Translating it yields CASSQDPGGPSDEQFF.

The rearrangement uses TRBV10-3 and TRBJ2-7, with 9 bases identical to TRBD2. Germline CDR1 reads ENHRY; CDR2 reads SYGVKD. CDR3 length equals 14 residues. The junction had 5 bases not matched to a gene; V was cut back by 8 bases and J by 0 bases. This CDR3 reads CAIYPAGGSYEQYF. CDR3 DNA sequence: TGTGCCATCTACCCAGCGGGAGGCTCCTACGAGCAGTACTTC.

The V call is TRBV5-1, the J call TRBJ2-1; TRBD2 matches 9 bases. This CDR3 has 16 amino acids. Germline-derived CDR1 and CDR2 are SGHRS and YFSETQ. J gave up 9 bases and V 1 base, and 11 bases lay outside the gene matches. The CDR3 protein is CASSLRAGGPFGEQFF. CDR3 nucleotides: TGCGCCAGCAGCTTGCGGGCGGGAGGGCCATTCGGTGAGCAGTTCTTC.

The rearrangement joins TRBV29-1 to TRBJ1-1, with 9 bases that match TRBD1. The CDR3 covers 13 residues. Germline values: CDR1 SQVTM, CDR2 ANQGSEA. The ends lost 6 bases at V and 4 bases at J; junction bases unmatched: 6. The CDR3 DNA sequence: TGCAGCGTGACAGGGGGAGCTAGCACTGAAGCTTTCTTT. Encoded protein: CSVTGGASTEAFF.

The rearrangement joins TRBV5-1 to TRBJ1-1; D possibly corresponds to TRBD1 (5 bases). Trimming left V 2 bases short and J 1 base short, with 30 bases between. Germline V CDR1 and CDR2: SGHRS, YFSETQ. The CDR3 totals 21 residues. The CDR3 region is CASSLRPYASGSPTGNTEAFF. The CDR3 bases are TGCGCCAGCAGCTTAAGACCTTATGCGTCAGGGTCCCCAACTGGGAACACTGAAGCTTTCTTT.

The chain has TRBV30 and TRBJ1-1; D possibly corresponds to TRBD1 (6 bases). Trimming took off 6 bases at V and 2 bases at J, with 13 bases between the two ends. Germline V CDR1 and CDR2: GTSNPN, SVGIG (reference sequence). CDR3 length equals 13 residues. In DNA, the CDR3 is TGTGCCTGCCCGGCCGGGACAAACACTGAAGCTTTCTTT. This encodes CACPAGTNTEAFF.

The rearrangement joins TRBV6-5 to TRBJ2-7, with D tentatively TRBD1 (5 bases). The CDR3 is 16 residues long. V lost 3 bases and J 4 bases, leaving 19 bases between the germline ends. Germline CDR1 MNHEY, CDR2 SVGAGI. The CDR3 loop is CASSYNQGNEGYEQYF. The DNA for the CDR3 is TGTGCCAGCAGTTATAATCAGGGTAACGAAGGTTACGAGCAGTACTTC.

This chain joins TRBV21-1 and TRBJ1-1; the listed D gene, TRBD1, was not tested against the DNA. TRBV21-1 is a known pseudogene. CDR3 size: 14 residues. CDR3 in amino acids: CASIQGFFNTEAFF. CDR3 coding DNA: TGTGCCAGCATTCAGGGTTTTTTCAACACTGAAGCTTTCTTT.

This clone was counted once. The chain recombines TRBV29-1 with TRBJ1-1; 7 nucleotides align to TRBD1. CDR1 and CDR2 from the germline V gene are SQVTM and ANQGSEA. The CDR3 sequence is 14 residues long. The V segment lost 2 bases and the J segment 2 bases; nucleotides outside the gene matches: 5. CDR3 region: CSVEIRQGNTEAFF. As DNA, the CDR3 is TGCAGCGTTGAAATACGACAGGGTAACACTGAAGCTTTCTTT.

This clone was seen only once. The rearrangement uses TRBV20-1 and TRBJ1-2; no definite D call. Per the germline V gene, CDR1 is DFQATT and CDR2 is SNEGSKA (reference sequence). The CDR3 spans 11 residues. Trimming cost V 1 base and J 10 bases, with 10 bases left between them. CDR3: CSARGGQDYTF. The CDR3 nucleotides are TGCAGTGCTAGAGGCGGGCAGGACTACACCTTC.

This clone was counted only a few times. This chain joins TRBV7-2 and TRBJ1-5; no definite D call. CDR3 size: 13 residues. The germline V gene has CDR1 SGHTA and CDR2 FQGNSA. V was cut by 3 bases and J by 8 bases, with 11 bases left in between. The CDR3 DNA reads TGTGCCAGCAGCTTGAGGTGGAATGAGCCCCAGCATTTT. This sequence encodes CASSLRWNEPQHF.

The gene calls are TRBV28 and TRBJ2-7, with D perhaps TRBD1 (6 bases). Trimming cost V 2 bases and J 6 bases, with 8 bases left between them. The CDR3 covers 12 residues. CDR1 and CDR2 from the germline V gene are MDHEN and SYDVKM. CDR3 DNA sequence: TGTGCCAGCAGTTTAATAGGGGGCGAGCAGTACTTC. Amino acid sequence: CASSLIGGEQYF.

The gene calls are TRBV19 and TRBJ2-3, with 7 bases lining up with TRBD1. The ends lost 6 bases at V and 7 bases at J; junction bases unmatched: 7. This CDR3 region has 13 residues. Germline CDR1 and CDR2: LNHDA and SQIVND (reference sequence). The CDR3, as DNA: TGTGCCAGTAGCGCGACAGGGACGAATACGCAGTATTTT. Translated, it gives CASSATGTNTQYF.

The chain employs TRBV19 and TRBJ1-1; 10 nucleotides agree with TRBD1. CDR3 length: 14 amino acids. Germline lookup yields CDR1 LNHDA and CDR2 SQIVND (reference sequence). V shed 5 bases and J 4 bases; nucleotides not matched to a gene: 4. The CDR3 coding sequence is TGTGCCAGTAGTGTCAGACAGGGGGCCACTGAAGCTTTCTTT. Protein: CASSVRQGATEAFF.

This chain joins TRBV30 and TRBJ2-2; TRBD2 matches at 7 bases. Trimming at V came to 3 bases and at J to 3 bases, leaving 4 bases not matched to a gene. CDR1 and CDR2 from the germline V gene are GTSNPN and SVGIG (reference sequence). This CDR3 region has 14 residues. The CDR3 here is CAWRGGTHTGELFF. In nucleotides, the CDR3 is TGTGCCTGGAGGGGGGGGACTCACACCGGGGAGCTGTTTTTT.

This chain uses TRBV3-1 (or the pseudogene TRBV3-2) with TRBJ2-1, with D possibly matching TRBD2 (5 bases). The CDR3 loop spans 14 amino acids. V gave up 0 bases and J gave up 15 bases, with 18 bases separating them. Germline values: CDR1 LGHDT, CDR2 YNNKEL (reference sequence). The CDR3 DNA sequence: TGTGCCAGCAGCCAAGATAGGAACGGGGAAGACCTGTTCTTC. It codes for CASSQDRNGEDLFF.

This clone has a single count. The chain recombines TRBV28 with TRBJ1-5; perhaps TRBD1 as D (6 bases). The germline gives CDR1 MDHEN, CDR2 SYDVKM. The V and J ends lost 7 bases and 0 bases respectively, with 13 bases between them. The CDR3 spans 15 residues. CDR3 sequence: CASTQTGHSNQPQHF. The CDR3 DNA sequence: TGTGCCAGCACCCAGACAGGTCATAGCAATCAGCCCCAGCATTTT.

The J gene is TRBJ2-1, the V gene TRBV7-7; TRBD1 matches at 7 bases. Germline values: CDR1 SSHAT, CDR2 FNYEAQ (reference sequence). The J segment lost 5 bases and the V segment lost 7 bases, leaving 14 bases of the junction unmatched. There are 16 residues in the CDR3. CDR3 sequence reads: CASTQILGQIDNEQFF. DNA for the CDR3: TGTGCCAGCACCCAGATCTTGGGACAGATTGACAATGAGCAGTTCTTC.